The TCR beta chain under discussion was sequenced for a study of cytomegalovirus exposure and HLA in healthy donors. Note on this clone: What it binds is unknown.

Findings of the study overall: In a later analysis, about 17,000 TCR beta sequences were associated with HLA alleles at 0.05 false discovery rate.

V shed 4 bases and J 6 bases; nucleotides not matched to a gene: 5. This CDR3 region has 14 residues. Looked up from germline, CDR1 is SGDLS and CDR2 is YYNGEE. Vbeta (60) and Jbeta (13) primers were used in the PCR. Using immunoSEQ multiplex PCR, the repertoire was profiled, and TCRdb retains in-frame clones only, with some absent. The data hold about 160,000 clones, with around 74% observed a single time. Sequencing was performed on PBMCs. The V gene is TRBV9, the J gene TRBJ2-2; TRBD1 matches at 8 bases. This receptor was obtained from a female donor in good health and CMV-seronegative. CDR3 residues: CASSPGTGAGELFF. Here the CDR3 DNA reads TGTGCCAGCAGCCCCGGGACAGGAGCCGGGGAGCTGTTTTTT.